This T cell receptor beta chain is drawn from a study of neurological immune-mediated disorders. TCRdb reprocessed the 5' RACE reads via MiXCR and lists one record per CDR3 protein. The sample lists about 33,000 distinct CDR3 sequences, over 1.2% seen once, with around 8.8% in the top ten. V lost 3 bases to trimming and J lost 1 base; unmatched junction nucleotides: 2. The CDR3 spans 15 residues. CDR1 and CDR2 (germline): SNHLY, FYNNEI. This clonotype was counted many times. The TCR was taken from a woman under 40 with multiple sclerosis. The sequenced material came from PBMCs. V and J are TRBV2 and TRBJ2-2; 7 bases agree with TRBD2. The CDR3 loop is CASSEVAGNTGELFF. In DNA form, the CDR3 reads TGTGCCAGCAGTGAGGTAGCGGGGAACACCGGGGAGCTGTTTTTT.